Listed here is a single T cell receptor (beta chain). This clonotype was observed a few times. It lacks a known antigen. Base qualities are not recorded, but no much larger clone differs from it by a single base. CDR1 and CDR2, looked up from the germline V gene (reference sequence), are DFQATT and SNEGSKA. From the cysteine through the phenylalanine, the CDR3 covers 11 amino acids. Only the CDR3 DNA stays, 33 bases, in frame from base 1. TCR beta repertoires were profiled from peripheral blood of more than ten young patients with multiple sclerosis to demonstrate the VDJtools post-analysis software. The patients with multiple sclerosis were children and adolescents between roughly 6 and 17 years of age. Libraries were prepared through PCR. The sequencer listed for this sample is Illumina HiSeq 2500. To reduce PCR and sequencing biases, unique molecular identifiers were incorporated into the TCR beta cDNA libraries. About 500,000 cDNA molecules were obtained for every 1 to 10 million input T cells, so each molecule roughly corresponded to one T cell. The patient libraries were prepared and sequenced with the same protocol used for the earlier healthy control dataset. Samples belonging to the same batch were prepared together, multiplexed and sequenced on a shared HiSeq lane. In the paper's pipeline: MIGEC handled the raw barcoded reads, throwing out single-read molecular identifier groups before consensus assembly and CDR3 extraction. VDJtools was used for post-analysis of the clonotype tables, and diversity was normalized by down-sampling every dataset to the size of the smallest sample. In repertoire overlap clustering, CDR3 amino acid sequences, but not nucleotide sequences, were matched to correct batch-related cross-sample contamination. Using fastp trimming at Q25 and MiXCR clonotype assembly, TCRdb reanalyzed the public sequencing data and kept in-frame beta chains. CDR3 protein sequences are deduplicated, and each keeps its most common genes and DNA. The V and J calls were not made by the authors but by TCRdb's processing. This sample lists approximately 770,000 distinct CDR3 sequences; 46% were detected once. 4.9% of the sample is taken by the ten largest.

The entry originates in a study of post-analysis software for immune sequencing data (dated by TCRdb to 2013 to 2016). With regard to the full study: The recorded disease courses included relapsing-remitting, secondary progressive and progressive-relapsing multiple sclerosis, and some patients had no subtype annotation. The patient repertoires were set against about 12 previously published healthy control repertoires from donors whose ages ranged from about 6 to 27 years. A subset of samples was prepared in parallel using single-end sample barcoding, then pooled and co-amplified after Illumina adapter ligation.

The full study reports these points: Normalized Chao1 diversity was significantly lower in multiple sclerosis patients than controls, suggesting substantial peripheral T-cell clonal expansion. Strong co-clustering of samples prepared in the same batch was shown by direct clustering with F measure, prompting a batch-effect correction. The control group was slightly older than the multiple sclerosis patient group. Roughly 5 TRBV segments, including TRBV5-6, TRBV5-1 and TRBV20-1, were significantly more frequent in patients than controls.

Sequencing was carried out using blood. The clonotype was recovered from a girl aged 5-17 years with multiple sclerosis. This receptor chain uses TRBV20-1 and TRBJ2-5; no confident D gene assignment can be made. With the DNA end fitting TRBJ2-7 better, the J assignment may be wrong. The CDR3 reads as follows: CAAPSLGEQYF. The sequenced DNA: TGCGCTGCCCCGTCCCTTGGCGAGCAGTACTTC.